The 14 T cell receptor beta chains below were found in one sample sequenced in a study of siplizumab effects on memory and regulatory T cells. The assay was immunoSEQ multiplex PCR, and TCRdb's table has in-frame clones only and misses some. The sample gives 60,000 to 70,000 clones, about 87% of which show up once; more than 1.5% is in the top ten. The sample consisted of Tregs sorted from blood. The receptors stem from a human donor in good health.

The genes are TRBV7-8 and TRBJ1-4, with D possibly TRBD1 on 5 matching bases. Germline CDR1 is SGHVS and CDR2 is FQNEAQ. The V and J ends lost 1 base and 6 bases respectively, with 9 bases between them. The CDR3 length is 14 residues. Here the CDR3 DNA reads TGTGCCAGCAGCTTAGGGGGGATTGATGAAAAACTGTTTTTT. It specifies CASSLGGIDEKLFF.

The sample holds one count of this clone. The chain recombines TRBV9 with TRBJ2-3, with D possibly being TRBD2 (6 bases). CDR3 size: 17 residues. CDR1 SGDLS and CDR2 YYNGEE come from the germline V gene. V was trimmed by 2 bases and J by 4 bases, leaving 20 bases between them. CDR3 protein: CASSVRGVLGRADTQYF. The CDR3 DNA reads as TGTGCCAGCAGCGTCCGCGGGGTCCTCGGTAGGGCAGATACGCAGTATTTT.

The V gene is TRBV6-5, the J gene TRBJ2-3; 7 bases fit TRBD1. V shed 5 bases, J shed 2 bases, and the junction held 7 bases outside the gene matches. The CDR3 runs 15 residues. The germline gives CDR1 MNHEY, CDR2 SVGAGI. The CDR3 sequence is CASSADRLTTDTQYF. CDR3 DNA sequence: TGTGCCAGCAGTGCGGACAGGCTAACCACAGATACGCAGTATTTT.

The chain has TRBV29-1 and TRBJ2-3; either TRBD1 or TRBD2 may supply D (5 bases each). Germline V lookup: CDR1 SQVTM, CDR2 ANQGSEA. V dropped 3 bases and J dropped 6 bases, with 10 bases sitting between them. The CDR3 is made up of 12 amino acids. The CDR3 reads CSVEGPTDTQYF. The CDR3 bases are TGCAGCGTTGAGGGACCCACGGATACGCAGTATTTT.

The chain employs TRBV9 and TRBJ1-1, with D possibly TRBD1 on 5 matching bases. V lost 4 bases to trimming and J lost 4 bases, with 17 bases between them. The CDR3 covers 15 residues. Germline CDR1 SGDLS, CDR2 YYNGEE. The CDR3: CASSLPQGSATEAFF. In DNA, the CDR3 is TGTGCCAGCAGCCTCCCGCAGGGTTCGGCCACTGAAGCTTTCTTT.

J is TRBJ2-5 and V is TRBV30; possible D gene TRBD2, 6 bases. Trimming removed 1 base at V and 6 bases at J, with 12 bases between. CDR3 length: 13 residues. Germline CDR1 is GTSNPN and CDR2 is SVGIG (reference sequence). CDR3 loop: CAWSDGGRQTQYF. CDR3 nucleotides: TGTGCCTGGAGTGACGGGGGACGGCAGACCCAGTACTTC.

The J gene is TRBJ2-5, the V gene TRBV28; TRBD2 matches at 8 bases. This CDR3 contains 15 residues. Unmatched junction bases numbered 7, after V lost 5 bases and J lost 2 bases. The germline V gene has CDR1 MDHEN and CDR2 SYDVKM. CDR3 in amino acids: CASSDPGLGQETQYF. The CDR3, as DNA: TGTGCCAGCAGTGACCCGGGACTAGGGCAAGAGACCCAGTACTTC.

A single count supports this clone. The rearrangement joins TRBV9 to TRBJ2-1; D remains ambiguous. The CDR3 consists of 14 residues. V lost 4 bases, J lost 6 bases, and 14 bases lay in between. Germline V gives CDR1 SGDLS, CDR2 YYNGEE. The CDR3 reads CASSPQLSFNEQFF. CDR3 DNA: TGTGCCAGCAGCCCCCAGCTTTCATTCAATGAGCAGTTCTTC.

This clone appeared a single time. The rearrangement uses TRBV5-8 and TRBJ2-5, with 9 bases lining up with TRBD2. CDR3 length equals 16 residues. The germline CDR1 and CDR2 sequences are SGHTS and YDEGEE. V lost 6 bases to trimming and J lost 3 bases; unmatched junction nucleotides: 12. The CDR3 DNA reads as TGTGCCAGCACCCTTTTGGGCCTAGCGGGGAAAGAGACCCAGTACTTC. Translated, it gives CASTLLGLAGKETQYF.

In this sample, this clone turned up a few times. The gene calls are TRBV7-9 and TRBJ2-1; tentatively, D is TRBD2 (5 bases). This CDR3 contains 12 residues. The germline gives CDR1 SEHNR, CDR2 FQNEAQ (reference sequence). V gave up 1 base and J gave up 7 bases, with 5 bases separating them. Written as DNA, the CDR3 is TGTGCCAGCAGCTTAGGGGAGAATGAGCAGTTCTTC. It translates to CASSLGENEQFF.

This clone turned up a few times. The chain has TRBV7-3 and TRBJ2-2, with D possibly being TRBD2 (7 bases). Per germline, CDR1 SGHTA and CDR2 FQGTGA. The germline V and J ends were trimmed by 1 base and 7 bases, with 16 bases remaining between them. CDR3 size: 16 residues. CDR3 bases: TGTGCCAGCAGCTTAAGGGTCGCGGGGGCGGTCGGGGAGCTGTTTTTT. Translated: CASSLRVAGAVGELFF.

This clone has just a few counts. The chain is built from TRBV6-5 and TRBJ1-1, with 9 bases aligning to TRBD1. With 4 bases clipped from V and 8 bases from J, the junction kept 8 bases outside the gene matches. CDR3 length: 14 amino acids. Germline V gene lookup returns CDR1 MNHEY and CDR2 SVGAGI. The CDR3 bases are TGTGCCAGCAGTTTTTCCGGACAGGGGTCAGAAGCTTTCTTT. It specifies CASSFSGQGSEAFF.

In DNA, the CDR3 is TGTGCCAGCAGTTCTACGTTCCTGGAGAAGGGGTTTCGCACAGATACGCAGTATTTT. Amino acid sequence: CASSSTFLEKGFRTDTQYF. The V call is TRBV27, the J call TRBJ2-3; a weak D match, TRBD1 (5 bases). This CDR3 has 19 residues. From germline, CDR1 is MNHEY and CDR2 SMNVEV (reference sequence). Trimming took 4 bases from V and 1 from J, leaving 24 bases between them.

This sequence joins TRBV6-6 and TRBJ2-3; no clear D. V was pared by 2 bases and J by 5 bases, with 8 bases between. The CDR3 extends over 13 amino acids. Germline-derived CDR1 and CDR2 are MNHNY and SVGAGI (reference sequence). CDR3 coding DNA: TGTGCCAGCAGTTACCCCGAGAAAGATACGCAGTATTTT. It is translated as CASSYPEKDTQYF.